These T cell receptor beta chains were read from a single sample in a study of vaccination and CD4 T cells after COVID-19. TCRdb redid the calling of the PCR reads with MiXCR, one entry per CDR3 protein. The sample yields almost 15,000 distinct CDR3 sequences, around 30% seen once. The antigens of these receptors remain unknown. The sequenced sample was cultured CD4+ T cells from blood. The receptors were sampled from a human donor with COVID-19. Each CDR3 is given with its conserved first and last residue. D genes are given only for firm matches. Only some rows state a clone size, as once, few, many or a class for expanded clones.

clone size,D gene,V gene,J gene,CDR3 protein,CDR3 DNA
NA,NA,TRBV4-1,TRBJ1-2,CASSQDESNYGYTF,TGCGCCAGCAGCCAAGATGAGTCTAACTATGGCTACACCTTC
once,NA,TRBV29-1,TRBJ2-2,CSVERDMNTGELFF,TGCAGCGTTGAGCGGGACATGAACACCGGGGAGCTGTTTTTT
NA,NA,TRBV6-2/TRBV6-3,TRBJ2-3,CASSYHGGTGTDTQYF,TGTGCCAGCAGTTACCACGGGGGGACAGGCACAGATACGCAGTATTTT
NA,NA,TRBV7-2,TRBJ1-1,CASRMNTEAFF,TGTGCCAGCAGAATGAACACTGAAGCTTTCTTT
NA,NA,TRBV15,TRBJ2-1,CATSLGTQVANEQFF,TGTGCCACCAGCTTAGGCACGCAAGTTGCCAATGAGCAGTTCTTC
NA,NA,TRBV30,TRBJ1-1,CAWSVLSGPPNTEAFF,TGTGCCTGGAGTGTACTCAGTGGCCCCCCTAACACTGAAGCTTTCTTT
few,TRBD2,TRBV20-1,TRBJ2-1,CSATTRAGGYEQFF,TGCAGTGCCACCACTAGAGCGGGGGGTTATGAGCAGTTCTTC
few,TRBD1,TRBV7-9,TRBJ1-2,CASTYGIDREGGYTF,TGTGCCAGCACCTATGGGATCGACAGGGAGGGCGGCTACACCTTC
NA,TRBD1,TRBV18,TRBJ1-5,CASSQTGANQPQHF,TGTGCCAGCTCTCAGACAGGGGCAAATCAGCCCCAGCATTTT
NA,NA,TRBV5-4,TRBJ2-2,CASTGEGASANTGELFF,TGTGCCAGCACGGGGGAGGGGGCATCTGCGAACACCGGGGAGCTGTTTTTT
NA,NA,TRBV19,TRBJ1-1,CASRIPQNTEAFF,TGTGCCAGTAGAATTCCACAGAACACTGAAGCTTTCTTT
NA,TRBD1,TRBV2,TRBJ1-3,CASSVGQASSGNTIYF,TGTGCCAGCAGTGTGGGACAGGCCTCCTCTGGAAACACCATATATTTT
NA,TRBD1,TRBV2,TRBJ2-7,CAGGTGPSEQYF,TGTGCCGGGGGGACAGGGCCTTCCGAGCAGTACTTC
NA,TRBD1,TRBV4-3,TRBJ1-2,CASSQDPTGNYGYTF,TGCGCCAGCAGCCAAGACCCGACAGGGAACTATGGCTACACCTTC
NA,TRBD2,TRBV7-2,TRBJ2-3,CASSPGLAGGPDTQYF,TGTGCCAGCAGCCCTGGACTAGCGGGGGGGCCAGATACGCAGTATTTT
few,TRBD1,TRBV29-1,TRBJ2-7,CSVAAGTGPDEQYF,TGCAGCGTCGCCGCGGGGACAGGGCCGGACGAGCAGTACTTC
NA,NA,TRBV7-8,TRBJ2-1,CASSLQGWPYNEQFF,TGTGCCAGCAGCTTACAGGGTTGGCCCTACAATGAGCAGTTCTTC
NA,TRBD1,TRBV4-3,TRBJ1-6,CASSQEERQGTLHF,TGCGCCAGCAGCCAAGAGGAGAGACAGGGGACCCTCCACTTT
NA,NA,TRBV29-1,TRBJ2-4,CSVHKSGTNIQYF,TGCAGCGTCCATAAGAGCGGTACAAACATTCAGTACTTC
NA,NA,TRBV2,TRBJ2-5,CASAPLIGTPGTQYF,TGTGCCAGCGCACCTCTCATAGGGACTCCCGGTACCCAGTACTTC